This T cell receptor beta chain was observed in a study of TIL therapy for anti-PD-1-resistant metastatic lung cancer. Study context: Median tumor mutation burden was 1.5 mutations per megabase.

This sample's time point: pre-treatment sample, taken before nivolumab and TIL therapy. Most excised metastases sampled were pleural nodules or supraclavicular lymph nodes. Findings and caveats of the study: TIL cultures after expansion showed higher clonality and lower diversity than baseline tumor (median 6% vs 31%).

In regard to this clone: Its antigen is unknown.

CDR3 length: 14 residues. V was cut by 7 bases and J by 1 base, with 10 bases left in between. Germline V gene data show CDR1 as SGHVS and CDR2 as FQNEAQ. The libraries were made with immunoSEQ v3. Survey-level samples got 2 million to 2.5 million read pairs; deep-level samples got roughly 4.5-6.5 million. Measured with immunoSEQ multiplex PCR; TCRdb has only the in-frame clones, and not every one. Altogether about 50,000 clones are present, less than 75% being singletons, with the ten largest covering 5.6%. The material sequenced was tumor tissue, taken at baseline. The receptor's source is a person aged 25-80 years with non-small cell lung cancer. This sequence joins TRBV7-8 and TRBJ2-2, with D possibly matching TRBD2 (5 bases). CDR3 amino acids: CASKEAGNTGELFF. The CDR3 bases are TGTGCCAGCAAAGAGGCGGGGAACACCGGGGAGCTGTTTTTT.